One and the same sample provided the 30 T cell receptor beta chains below, sequenced in a study of T cell repertoires in ileal Crohn's disease. Assay: immunoSEQ multiplex PCR; the TCRdb copy retains only in-frame clones and omits some. This table has some 15,000 clones, under 80% appearing once. Sequenced material: ileal tissue. These receptor sequences come from an adult with Crohn's disease.

V is TRBV19 and J is TRBJ1-2; TRBD1 agrees at 11 bases. J lost 4 bases, V lost 8 bases, and 9 bases had no gene match. The CDR3 totals 15 residues. In germline, CDR1 is LNHDA, CDR2 SQIVND (reference sequence). The CDR3 DNA reads TGTGCCAGTTGCCCCGGGACAGGGGGTGGCTATGGCTACACCTTC. It is translated as CASCPGTGGGYGYTF.

The chain uses TRBV28 and TRBJ2-7; no clear D gene. V was trimmed by 7 bases and J by 4 bases, leaving 5 bases between them. Germline V gives CDR1 MDHEN, CDR2 SYDVKM. This CDR3 is 10 amino acids long. CDR3 nucleotide sequence: TGTGCCAGCAACGGGTACGAGCAGTACTTC. This gives the protein CASNGYEQYF.

This rearrangement joins TRBV5-1 to TRBJ1-3; D might be TRBD1 (5 bases). The CDR3 totals 14 residues. From germline, CDR1 is SGHRS and CDR2 YFSETQ. The V end was cut by 7 bases, the J end by 4 bases, with 15 bases between. In DNA, the CDR3 is TGCGCCAGCCAGCTTGGGGCGGACGGAAACACCATATATTTT. This sequence encodes CASQLGADGNTIYF.

The chain employs TRBV27 and TRBJ1-1; D remains ambiguous. Per germline, CDR1 MNHEY and CDR2 SMNVEV (reference sequence). V shed 10 bases and J shed 4 bases, with 10 bases lying between them. The CDR3 consists of 11 residues. The CDR3 protein is CAIRGGTEAFF. In DNA form, the CDR3 reads TGTGCCATCCGGGGTGGCACTGAAGCTTTCTTT.

This clone has more than one count but fewer than ten. This chain connects TRBV2 to TRBJ1-3, with 12 bases fitting TRBD1. Losses at the gene ends were 8 bases for V and 5 bases for J; bases not matched to a gene: 10. In germline, CDR1 is SNHLY, CDR2 FYNNEI. This CDR3 spans 16 amino acids. Here the CDR3 reads CASGTGTGGERNTIYF. CDR3 nucleotides: TGTGCCAGCGGAACCGGGACAGGGGGCGAAAGAAACACCATATATTTT.

The chain joins TRBV11-2 to TRBJ2-7; possible D gene TRBD2, 5 bases. From germline, CDR1 is SGHAT and CDR2 FQNNGV. V lost 1 base, J lost 3 bases, and 10 bases lay in between. CDR3 size: 14 residues. The CDR3 DNA follows: TGTGCCAGCAGCTTAGCCCGGGGAAGCTACGAGCAGTACTTC. It translates to CASSLARGSYEQYF.

The V and J genes are TRBV27 and TRBJ2-2; 7 bases match TRBD1. This CDR3 is 13 amino acids long. Germline CDR1 reads MNHEY; CDR2 reads SMNVEV (reference sequence). V gave up 7 bases and J gave up 6 bases; unmatched junction bases: 5. CDR3 amino acids: CASNRQGAGELFF. CDR3 in DNA: TGTGCCAGCAATAGACAGGGAGCCGGGGAGCTGTTTTTT.

DNA of the CDR3: TGCGCCAGCAGCTTGGGGACTAGCGGGAGCTTCTACAATGAGCAGTTCTTC. Its protein product is CASSLGTSGSFYNEQFF. The chain links TRBV5-1 to TRBJ2-1; the match to TRBD2 covers 13 bases. CDR3 length: 17 amino acids. V was pared by 0 bases and J by 3 bases, with 3 bases of the junction left unmatched. The germline gives CDR1 SGHRS, CDR2 YFSETQ.

The chain combines TRBV6-1 with TRBJ2-5; 7 bases are a match to TRBD1. V lost 8 bases and J lost 2; bases outside the gene matches: 11. This CDR3 spans 15 amino acids. From germline, CDR1 is MNHNS and CDR2 SASEGT. The CDR3 DNA reads TGTGCCAGCGAGAAACGACAGGGCCTTCAAGAGACCCAGTACTTC. Translation: CASEKRQGLQETQYF.

V and J are TRBV5-8 and TRBJ2-1; tentative D call: TRBD2 (6 bases). Germline V gives CDR1 SGHTS, CDR2 YDEGEE. Trimming removed 5 bases at V and 0 bases at J, with 18 bases between. The CDR3 is 17 residues long. Written as DNA, the CDR3 is TGTGCCAGCAGTCACATACCGGGACTCCACTCCTACAATGAGCAGTTCTTC. Protein product: CASSHIPGLHSYNEQFF.

J is TRBJ2-3 and V is TRBV6-4; D possibly corresponds to TRBD1 (6 bases). The CDR3 is 13 residues long. Germline assignment: CDR1 MRHNA and CDR2 SNTAGT. Trimming cost V 5 bases and J 6 bases, with 12 bases left between them. This CDR3 is CASSITGPDTQYF. CDR3 sequence (DNA): TGTGCCAGCAGTATTACAGGGCCTGATACGCAGTATTTT.

On this clone: The junction differs from germline at one of its ends, possibly a read error. The CDR3 coding sequence is TGCAGCGGGACTAGCAGAGATACGCAGTATTTT. Translated: CSGTSRDTQYF. The chain is built from TRBV20-1 and TRBJ2-3; 9 nucleotides align to TRBD2. Germline V gene data show CDR1 as DFQATT and CDR2 as SNEGSKA (reference sequence). The CDR3 is made up of 11 amino acids.

This clone appeared a few times. The chain joins TRBV5-1 to TRBJ2-2; D perhaps matches TRBD2 (6 bases). The length of the CDR3 is 16 residues. Germline V gene lookup returns CDR1 SGHRS and CDR2 YFSETQ. Trimming took off 0 bases at V and 3 bases at J, with 12 bases between the two ends. As DNA, the CDR3 is TGCGCCAGCAGCTTGGGTTCGGGGGACTACACCGGGGAGCTGTTTTTT. Translated: CASSLGSGDYTGELFF.

This clone was counted a few times. The chain has TRBV14 and TRBJ2-2; D is unclear. V was cut by 6 bases and J by 5 bases, with 10 bases left in between. Germline V lookup: CDR1 SGHDN, CDR2 FVKESK. The CDR3 has 13 amino acids. The CDR3 is CASSPRWTGELFF. As DNA, the CDR3 is TGTGCCAGCAGTCCCCGGTGGACCGGGGAGCTGTTTTTT.

This clone was counted a few times. V gene TRBV28 combines with J gene TRBJ1-2, with D possibly TRBD1 on 6 matching bases. Germline V gives CDR1 MDHEN, CDR2 SYDVKM. The CDR3 runs 17 residues. The V end lost 6 bases, the J end lost 5 bases, and 25 bases lay between the germline ends. CDR3 region: CASRDTTGGRGPYGYTF. In nucleotides, the CDR3 is TGTGCCAGCAGGGACACAACGGGAGGCAGGGGCCCTTATGGCTACACCTTC.

The V call is TRBV11-2, the J call TRBJ1-2; possibly TRBD1 for D (5 bases). Trimming stripped 7 bases from V and 3 bases from J, with 12 bases between. The germline gives CDR1 SGHAT, CDR2 FQNNGV. The CDR3 spans 13 residues. The chain's CDR3 is CASTPGRDYGYTF. The CDR3, as DNA: TGTGCCAGCACCCCCGGCAGGGACTATGGCTACACCTTC. Supplemented by reference TRBV11-2 and TRBJ1-2, the full variable domain reads EAGVAQSPRYKIIEKRQSVAFWCNPISGHATLYWYQQILGQGPKLLIQFQNNGVVDDSQLPKDRFSAERLKGVDSTLKIQPAKLEDSAVYLCASTPGRDYGYTFGSGTRLTVV.

This chain links TRBV10-1 with TRBJ2-1, with D tentatively TRBD2 (6 bases). Trimming took 4 bases from V and 4 from J, leaving 17 bases between them. This CDR3 has 16 residues. Germline CDR1 WNHNN, CDR2 SYGVQD (reference sequence). CDR3 residues: CASSVTPGTHYNEQFF. The CDR3 DNA follows: TGCGCCAGCAGTGTTACCCCCGGGACTCATTACAATGAGCAGTTCTTC.

This sequence joins TRBV11-3 and TRBJ1-1; D is unresolved. Germline CDR1 and CDR2: SGHNT and YENEEA. Trimming stripped 2 bases from V and 6 bases from J, with 10 bases between. This CDR3 region has 13 residues. DNA for the CDR3: TGTGCCAGCAGCTTAAATGCGCTTGCTGAAGCTTTCTTT. This sequence encodes CASSLNALAEAFF.

V and J are TRBV4-2 and TRBJ2-3; D gene uncertain. The ends were cut back, 1 base at V and 8 bases at J, with 13 bases in the middle. From germline, CDR1 is LGHNA and CDR2 YNFKEQ. The CDR3 extends over 14 amino acids. Here the CDR3 reads CASSQGGTSFTQYF. The CDR3 DNA sequence: TGTGCCAGCAGCCAAGGCGGAACCAGCTTTACGCAGTATTTT.

This clone was found once. The V and J genes are TRBV30 and TRBJ2-7; D gene unclear. Trimming removed 0 bases from V and 6 bases from J, with 6 bases in between. Germline CDR1 and CDR2: GTSNPN and SVGIG (reference sequence). This CDR3 has 11 amino acids. CDR3 in amino acids: CAWSVLGEQYF. The CDR3 coding sequence is TGTGCCTGGAGTGTACTTGGCGAGCAGTACTTC.

V gene TRBV7-8 combines with J gene TRBJ2-1; weak D call: TRBD2 (5 bases). Trimming cost V 1 base and J 0 bases, with 16 bases left between them. The CDR3 runs to 18 residues. Per germline, CDR1 SGHVS and CDR2 FQNEAQ. As DNA, the CDR3 is TGTGCCAGCAGCTTAGGCGGGCTGCGGGCGAGCTCCTACAATGAGCAGTTCTTC. The encoded protein is CASSLGGLRASSYNEQFF.

This chain uses TRBV29-1 with TRBJ2-6; D possibly corresponds to TRBD1 (5 bases). The CDR3 is made up of 14 amino acids. Trimming left V 5 bases short and J 4 bases short, with 12 bases between. From germline, CDR1 is SQVTM and CDR2 ANQGSEA. CDR3 nucleotide sequence: TGCAGCGTTCAAAAGACAGCGGGGGCCAACGTCCTGACTTTC. This gives the protein CSVQKTAGANVLTF.

The rearrangement uses TRBV6-5 and TRBJ1-5, with D perhaps matching TRBD1 (5 bases). CDR3 length equals 11 residues. Trimming pared 1 base from V and 14 bases from J, leaving 9 bases between. CDR1 and CDR2 (germline): MNHEY, SVGAGI. The CDR3 DNA reads as TGTGCCAGCAGTTACTTCGGACAAGAGCATTTT. Residues: CASSYFGQEHF.

The chain employs TRBV4-2 and TRBJ2-7; 11 nucleotides agree with TRBD2. This CDR3 has 18 residues. Germline loops: CDR1 LGHNA, CDR2 YNFKEQ. Trimming cost V 3 bases and J 0 bases; bases outside gene matches: 10. The DNA of the CDR3 is TGTGCCAGCAGCCATTCTCCTAGCGGGGGGCCGAGCTCCTACGAGCAGTACTTC. This codes for CASSHSPSGGPSSYEQYF.

The J gene is TRBJ2-3, the V gene TRBV6-6; 11 nucleotides line up with TRBD2. This CDR3 has 14 residues. Germline-derived CDR1 and CDR2 are MNHNY and SVGAGI (reference sequence). J gave up 5 bases and V 4 bases, and 2 bases lay outside the gene matches. The CDR3 bases are TGTGCCAGCAGTTTTGGACTAGCGGGAGATACGCAGTATTTT. Translated: CASSFGLAGDTQYF.

The chain uses TRBV7-8 and TRBJ2-7, with TRBD2 matching over 14 bases. CDR3 size: 17 residues. The germline CDR1 and CDR2 sequences are SGHVS and FQNEAQ. Losses at the gene ends were 6 bases for V and 3 bases for J; bases not matched to a gene: 10. The CDR3 coding sequence is TGTGCCAGCAGGTCGACTAGCGGGGGGGAGAGTCTCTACGAGCAGTACTTC. It is translated as CASRSTSGGESLYEQYF.

This rearrangement joins TRBV11-2 to TRBJ1-2; 9 bases agree with TRBD1. The junction had 21 bases not matched to a gene; V was cut back by 5 bases and J by 8 bases. The germline gives CDR1 SGHAT, CDR2 FQNNGV. CDR3 length equals 18 residues. The CDR3 nucleotides are TGTGCCAGCAGCCCGAATCCGGGACAGGGAGTAGTGAGGAGCGGCTACACCTTC. As protein: CASSPNPGQGVVRSGYTF.

The chain uses TRBV19 and TRBJ2-2; D might be TRBD1 (7 bases). Germline CDR1 reads LNHDA; CDR2 reads SQIVND (reference sequence). Trimming cost V 8 bases and J 6 bases, with 22 bases left between them. The length of the CDR3 is 16 residues. The DNA for the CDR3 is TGTGCCAGTCGTCGGCGGGGTAGTGACAGGGCCGGGGAGCTGTTTTTT. Protein: CASRRRGSDRAGELFF.

The V and J genes are TRBV11-2 and TRBJ2-7, with 7 positions matching TRBD2. Trimming at V came to 4 bases and at J to 2 bases, leaving 11 bases not matched to a gene. The CDR3 loop spans 16 amino acids. The germline gives CDR1 SGHAT, CDR2 FQNNGV. The CDR3 protein is CASSSPTGTTTYEQYF. The DNA for the CDR3 is TGTGCCAGCAGCTCTCCGACCGGGACTACCACCTACGAGCAGTACTTC.

This clone was picked up a small number of times. The chain couples TRBV6-6 to TRBJ1-3, with TRBD1 identical over 8 bases. Germline loops: CDR1 MNHNY, CDR2 SVGAGI (reference sequence). The CDR3 is 14 residues long. V dropped 2 bases and J dropped 6; count of bases not matched to a gene: 3. DNA for the CDR3: TGTGCCAGCAGTTACCCGGGACAGGAAAACACCATATATTTT. This codes for CASSYPGQENTIYF.